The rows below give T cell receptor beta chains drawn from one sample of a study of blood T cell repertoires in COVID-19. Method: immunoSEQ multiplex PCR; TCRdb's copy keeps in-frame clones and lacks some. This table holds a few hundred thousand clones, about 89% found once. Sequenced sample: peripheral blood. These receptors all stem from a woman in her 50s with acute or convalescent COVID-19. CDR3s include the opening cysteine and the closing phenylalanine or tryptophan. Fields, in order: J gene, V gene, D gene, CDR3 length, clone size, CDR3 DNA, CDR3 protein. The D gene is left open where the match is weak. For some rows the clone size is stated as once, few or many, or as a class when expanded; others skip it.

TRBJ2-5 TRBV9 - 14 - TGTGCCAGCAGCTTTAGAGACAGCCAAGAGACCCAGTACTTC CASSFRDSQETQYF
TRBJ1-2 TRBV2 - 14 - TGTGCCAGCAGTGACGACAGTGGCCGGCGAGGCTACACCTTC CASSDDSGRRGYTF
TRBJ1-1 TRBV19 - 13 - TGTGCCAGTAGTATTTTCTTGAACACTGAAGCTTTCTTT CASSIFLNTEAFF
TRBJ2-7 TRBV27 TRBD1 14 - TGTGCCAGCAGTTTATCGGACAGGGCCTACGAGCAGTACTTC CASSLSDRAYEQYF
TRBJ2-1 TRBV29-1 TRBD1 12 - TGCAGTACGGACAGGGAGTACAATGAGCAGTTCTTC CSTDREYNEQFF
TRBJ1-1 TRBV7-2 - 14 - TGTGCCAGCAGCAGCGGGGGCGCGGGCACTGAAGCTTTCTTT CASSSGGAGTEAFF
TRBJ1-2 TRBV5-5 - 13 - TGTGCCAGCAGCTTTCGACAGTCATATGGCTACACCTTC CASSFRQSYGYTF
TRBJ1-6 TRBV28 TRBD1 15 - TGTGCCAGCAGACTGACAGGGGCGGTCAATTCACCCCTCCACTTT CASRLTGAVNSPLHF
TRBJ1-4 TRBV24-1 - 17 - TGTGCCGCGATTGCGGGCCTACCACATTCAACTAATGAAAAACTGTTTTTT CAAIAGLPHSTNEKLFF
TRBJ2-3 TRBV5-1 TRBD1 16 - TGCGCCAGCAGCTTGGCTCTACAGGGGGCAACAGATACGCAGTATTTT CASSLALQGATDTQYF
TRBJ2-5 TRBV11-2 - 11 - TGTGCCAGCAGGCGCGGAGAGACCCAGTACTTC CASRRGETQYF
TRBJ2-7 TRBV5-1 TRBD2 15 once TGCGCCAGCAGCTTGTCGGGACTAGTAGATTACGAGCAGTACTTC CASSLSGLVDYEQYF
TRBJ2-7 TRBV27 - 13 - TGTGCCAGCAGATCCCTAGCATACTACGAGCAGTACTTC CASRSLAYYEQYF
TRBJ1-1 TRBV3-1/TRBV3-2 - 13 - TGTGCCAGCAGCCTCGGGGGGCACACTGAAGCTTTCTTT CASSLGGHTEAFF
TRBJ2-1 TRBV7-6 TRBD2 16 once TGTGCCAGCAGCAAAGGGACTAGCGGGCGTTACAATGAGCAGTTCTTC CASSKGTSGRYNEQFF
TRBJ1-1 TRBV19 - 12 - TGTGCCAGTAGTATACGTTTGCAGGAAGCTTTCTTT CASSIRLQEAFF
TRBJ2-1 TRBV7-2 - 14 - TGTGCCAGCAGCCCAAGGGGTTCCTACAATGAGCAGTTCTTC CASSPRGSYNEQFF
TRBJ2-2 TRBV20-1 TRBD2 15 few TGCAGTGCTAGTGGTCTAGCGGGGGGACCGGGGGAGCTGTTTTTT CSASGLAGGPGELFF
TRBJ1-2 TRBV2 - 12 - TGTGCCAGCAGTGATCGGGAGGCGGTCTACACCTTC CASSDREAVYTF
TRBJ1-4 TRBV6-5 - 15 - TGTGCCAGCAGTTACCCCGGGGGGACTAATGAAAAACTGTTTTTT CASSYPGGTNEKLFF
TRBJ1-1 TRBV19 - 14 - TGTGCCAGTAGCCCCGGACAGCTAAACACTGAAGCTTTCTTT CASSPGQLNTEAFF
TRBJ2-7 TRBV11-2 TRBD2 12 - TGTGCCAGCAGCTCGGGACTACTCGAGCAGTACTTC CASSSGLLEQYF
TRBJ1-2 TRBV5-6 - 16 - TGTGCCAGCAGCTTGGTAGACAGAAGCTACAACTATGGCTACACCTTC CASSLVDRSYNYGYTF
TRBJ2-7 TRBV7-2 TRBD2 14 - TGTGCCAGCAGCCTGGGACTAGCGGGATACGAGCAGTACTTC CASSLGLAGYEQYF
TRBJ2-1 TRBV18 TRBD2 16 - TGTGCCAGCTCATCATGGACTAGCGCTTCCTACAATGAGCAGTTCTTC CASSSWTSASYNEQFF
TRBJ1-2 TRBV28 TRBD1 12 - TGTGCCAGCAGACAGGGGATGGATGGCTACACCTTC CASRQGMDGYTF
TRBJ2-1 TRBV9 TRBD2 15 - TGTGCCAGCAGCGCGGGGGGGGACTCCTACAATGAGCAGTTCTTC CASSAGGDSYNEQFF
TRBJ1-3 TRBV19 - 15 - TGTGCCAGTAGTGATCAGGGGCGGACTGGAAACACCATATATTTT CASSDQGRTGNTIYF
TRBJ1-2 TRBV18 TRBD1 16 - TGTGCCAGCTCACCACCGTCGGACAGGGGCAACTATGGCTACACCTTC CASSPPSDRGNYGYTF
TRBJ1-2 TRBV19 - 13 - TGTGCCAGTAGTTTGGACAGAATCTATGGCTACACCTTC CASSLDRIYGYTF
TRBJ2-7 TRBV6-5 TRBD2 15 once TGTGCCAGCAGGGGACTAGCGGGACGATTGGGCGAGCAGTACTTC CASRGLAGRLGEQYF
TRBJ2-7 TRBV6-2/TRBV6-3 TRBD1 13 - TGTGCCAGCACTTACACAGGGGCCTACGAGCAGTACTTC CASTYTGAYEQYF
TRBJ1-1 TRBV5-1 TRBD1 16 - TGCGCCAGCAGCTTGGCCCCCCAGGGGGCGCTCACTGAAGCTTTCTTT CASSLAPQGALTEAFF
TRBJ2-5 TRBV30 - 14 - TGTGCCTGGAGTGGCTCCCGGGGTGAAGAGACCCAGTACTTC CAWSGSRGEETQYF
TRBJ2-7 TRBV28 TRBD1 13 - TGTGCCAGCAGTCCTCAAGGGACAGGGGAGCAGTACTTC CASSPQGTGEQYF
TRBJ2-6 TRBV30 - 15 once TGTGCCTGGAGGAGGGCAGACTCTGGGGCCAACGTCCTGACTTTC CAWRRADSGANVLTF
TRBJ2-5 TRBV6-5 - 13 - TGTGCCAGCGCCAATCTGGGGGGAGAGACCCAGTACTTC CASANLGGETQYF
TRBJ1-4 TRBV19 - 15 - TGTGCCAGTAGCGAAGACAGTAGGATAAGTGAAAAACTGTTTTTT CASSEDSRISEKLFF
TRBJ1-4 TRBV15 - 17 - TGTGCCACCAGCAGAGGGGTAATACAGACAACTAATGAAAAACTGTTTTTT CATSRGVIQTTNEKLFF
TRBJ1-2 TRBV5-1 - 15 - TGCGCCAGCAGCTTGGATAGGGACAAACTATCCGGCTACACCTTC CASSLDRDKLSGYTF
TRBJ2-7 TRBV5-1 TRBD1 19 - TGCGCCAGCAGCTTGGTCCCGACAGGGGGAACCCAATGGGCCTACGAGCAGTACTTC CASSLVPTGGTQWAYEQYF
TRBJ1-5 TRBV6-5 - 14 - TGTGCCAGCAGTTACTCCGAGGGTTACCAGCCCCAGCATTTT CASSYSEGYQPQHF
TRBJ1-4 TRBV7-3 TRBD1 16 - TGTGCCAGCAGCTTAACCGGGACAGGGGATAATGAAAAACTGTTTTTT CASSLTGTGDNEKLFF
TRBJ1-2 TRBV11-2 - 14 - TGTGCCAGCAGCCCCCACCCAGGAAAGTATGGCTACACCTTC CASSPHPGKYGYTF
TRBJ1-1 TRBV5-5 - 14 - TGTGCCAGCAGCCGGGGACATATGAACACTGAAGCTTTCTTT CASSRGHMNTEAFF
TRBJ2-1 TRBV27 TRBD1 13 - TGTGCCAGCAGAGCTGCCGGGACAGATGAGCAGTTCTTC CASRAAGTDEQFF
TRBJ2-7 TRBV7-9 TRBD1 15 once TGTGCCAGCAGCTTATGGCGACAGGGCTGGCACGAGCAGTACTTC CASSLWRQGWHEQYF
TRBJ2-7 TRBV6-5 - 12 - TGTGCCAGCAGTTACGGTAGAGACGAGCAGTACTTC CASSYGRDEQYF
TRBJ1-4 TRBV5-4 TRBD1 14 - TGTGCCAGCAGCCAACAGGGGGCGGGTGAAAAACTGTTTTTT CASSQQGAGEKLFF
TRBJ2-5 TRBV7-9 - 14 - TGTGCCAGCAGCCGAGGAAGGAATCAAGAGACCCAGTACTTC CASSRGRNQETQYF
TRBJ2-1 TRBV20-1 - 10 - TGCAGTGCGACCGGGATACTACAGTTCTTC CSATGILQFF
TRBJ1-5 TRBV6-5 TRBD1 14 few TGTGCCAGCAGCTTAGGACAGGACAATCAGCCCCAGCATTTT CASSLGQDNQPQHF
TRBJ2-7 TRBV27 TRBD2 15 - TGTGCCAGCAGTTTCCTCCTAGCGGGAGAGAAAGTTTTGTACTTC CASSFLLAGEKVLYF
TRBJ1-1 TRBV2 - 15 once TGTGCCAGCAGTTGGGGGAGGGCAGGGAACACTGAAGCTTTCTTT CASSWGRAGNTEAFF
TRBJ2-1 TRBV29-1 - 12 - TGCAGCGTTGAAGAGGGGGGGCTCGATCTGTTCTTC CSVEEGGLDLFF
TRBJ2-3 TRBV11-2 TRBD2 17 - TGTGCCAGCAGCTTAGAGATGGGAGCGGGAAGCACAGATACGCAGTATTTT CASSLEMGAGSTDTQYF
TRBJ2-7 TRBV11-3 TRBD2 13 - TGTGCCAGCAGCGGAGCGGGACGGGACGAGCAGTACTTC CASSGAGRDEQYF
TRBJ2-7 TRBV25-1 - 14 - TGTGCCAGCAGTGTCCTCACAGGGTTTTACGAGCAGTACTTC CASSVLTGFYEQYF
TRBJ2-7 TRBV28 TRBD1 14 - TGTGCCAGCAGAGCGCAGGGGGCAACCAACGAGCAGTACTTC CASRAQGATNEQYF
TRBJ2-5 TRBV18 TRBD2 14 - TGTGCCAGCTCGCCTAGACTAGCGGAAGAGACCCAGTACTTC CASSPRLAEETQYF